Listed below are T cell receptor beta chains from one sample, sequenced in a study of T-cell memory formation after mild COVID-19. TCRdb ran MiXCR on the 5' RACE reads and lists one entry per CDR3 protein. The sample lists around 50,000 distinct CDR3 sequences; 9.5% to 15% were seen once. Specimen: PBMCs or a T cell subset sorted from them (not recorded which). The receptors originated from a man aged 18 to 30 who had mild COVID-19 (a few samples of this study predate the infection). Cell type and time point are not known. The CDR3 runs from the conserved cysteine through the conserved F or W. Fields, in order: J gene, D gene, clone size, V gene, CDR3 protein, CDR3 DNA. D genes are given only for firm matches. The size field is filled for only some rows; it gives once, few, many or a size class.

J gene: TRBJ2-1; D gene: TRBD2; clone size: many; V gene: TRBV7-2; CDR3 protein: CASSLVAGRYNEQFF; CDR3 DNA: TGTGCCAGCAGCTTAGTAGCGGGGCGCTACAATGAGCAGTTCTTC
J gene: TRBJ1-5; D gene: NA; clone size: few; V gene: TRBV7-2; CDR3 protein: CASSLSLGENQPQHF; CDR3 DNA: TGTGCCAGCAGCTTAAGCCTAGGAGAAAATCAGCCCCAGCATTTT
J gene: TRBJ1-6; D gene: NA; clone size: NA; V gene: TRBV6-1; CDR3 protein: CASSDRDNSPLHF; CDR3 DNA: TGTGCCAGCAGTGACAGGGATAATTCACCCCTCCACTTT
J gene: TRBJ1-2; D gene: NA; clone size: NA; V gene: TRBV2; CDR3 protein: CASSRSGSGYTF; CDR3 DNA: TGTGCCAGCAGTCGGTCGGGGAGCGGCTACACCTTC
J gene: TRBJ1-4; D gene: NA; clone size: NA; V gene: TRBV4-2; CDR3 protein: CASCQGGEKLFF; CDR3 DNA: TGTGCCAGCTGCCAGGGAGGTGAAAAACTGTTTTTT
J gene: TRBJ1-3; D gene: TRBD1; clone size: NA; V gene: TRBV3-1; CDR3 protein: CASSQPGTGIGNTIYF; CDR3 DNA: TGTGCCAGCAGCCAACCAGGGACAGGGATCGGAAACACCATATATTTT
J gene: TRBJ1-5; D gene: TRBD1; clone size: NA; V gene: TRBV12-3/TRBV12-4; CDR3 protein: CASSDQQGQPQHF; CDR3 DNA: TGTGCCAGCAGTGACCAACAGGGGCAGCCCCAGCATTTT
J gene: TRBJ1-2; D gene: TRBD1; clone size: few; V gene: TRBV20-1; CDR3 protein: CSARVKTGANYGYTF; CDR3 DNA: TGCAGTGCTAGAGTCAAGACAGGGGCTAACTATGGCTACACCTTC
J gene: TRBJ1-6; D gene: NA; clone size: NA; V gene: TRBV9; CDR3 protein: CASSVESYSPLHF; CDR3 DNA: TGTGCCAGCAGCGTAGAGTCCTATTCACCCCTCCACTTT
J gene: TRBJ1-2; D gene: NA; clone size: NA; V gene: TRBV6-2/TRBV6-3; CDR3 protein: CASSYPGRMDGYTF; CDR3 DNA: TGTGCCAGCAGTTACCCCGGCAGGATGGATGGCTACACCTTC
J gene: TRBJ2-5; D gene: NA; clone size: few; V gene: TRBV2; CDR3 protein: CASRGDQETQYF; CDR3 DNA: TGTGCCAGCAGGGGAGACCAAGAGACCCAGTACTTC
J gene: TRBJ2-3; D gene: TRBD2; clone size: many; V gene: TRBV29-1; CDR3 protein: CSLRLAGVTDTQYF; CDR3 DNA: TGCAGCTTGAGACTAGCGGGGGTCACAGATACGCAGTATTTT
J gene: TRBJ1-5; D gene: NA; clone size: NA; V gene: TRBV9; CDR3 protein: CASSVAGYNQPLHF; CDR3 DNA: TGTGCCAGCAGCGTGGCAGGGTACAATCAGCCCCTGCATTTT
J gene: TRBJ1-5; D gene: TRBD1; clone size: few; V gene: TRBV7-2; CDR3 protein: CASSLVFGQGSQPQHF; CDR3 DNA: TGTGCCAGCAGCTTAGTGTTCGGACAGGGGAGTCAGCCCCAGCATTTT
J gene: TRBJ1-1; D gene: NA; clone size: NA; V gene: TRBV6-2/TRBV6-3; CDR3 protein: CASSYRDTEAFF; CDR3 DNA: TGTGCCAGCAGTTACAGGGACACTGAAGCTTTCTTT
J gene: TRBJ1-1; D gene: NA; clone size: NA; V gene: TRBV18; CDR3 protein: CASSPNGPSMHTEAFF; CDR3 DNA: TGTGCCAGCTCACCCAACGGTCCCTCCATGCACACTGAAGCTTTCTTT
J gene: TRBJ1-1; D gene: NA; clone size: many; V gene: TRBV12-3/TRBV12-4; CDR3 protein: CASTMWLGGTEAFF; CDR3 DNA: TGTGCCAGCACTATGTGGTTAGGGGGCACTGAAGCTTTCTTT
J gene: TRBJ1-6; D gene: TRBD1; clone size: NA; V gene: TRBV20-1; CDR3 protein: CSAVTGNNSPLHF; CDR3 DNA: TGCAGTGCTGTGACAGGGAATAATTCACCCCTCCACTTT
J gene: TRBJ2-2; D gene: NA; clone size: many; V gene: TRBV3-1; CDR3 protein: CASSQARVGTGELFF; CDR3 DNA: TGTGCCAGCAGCCAGGCGCGGGTCGGCACCGGGGAGCTGTTTTTT
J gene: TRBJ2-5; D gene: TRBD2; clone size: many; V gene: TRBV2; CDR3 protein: CASSGTSGETQYF; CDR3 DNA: TGTGCCAGCAGTGGGACTAGCGGAGAGACCCAGTACTTC
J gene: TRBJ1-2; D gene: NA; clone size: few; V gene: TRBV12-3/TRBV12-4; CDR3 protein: CASSRDGNYGYTF; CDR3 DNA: TGTGCCAGCAGTCGGGACGGTAACTATGGCTACACCTTC
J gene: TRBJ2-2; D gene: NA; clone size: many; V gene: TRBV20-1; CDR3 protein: CSARGQPTGELFF; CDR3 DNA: TGCAGTGCTAGAGGCCAGCCTACCGGGGAGCTGTTTTTT
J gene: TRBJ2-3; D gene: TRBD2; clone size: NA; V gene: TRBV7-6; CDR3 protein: CASSLLGTSGGRTDTQYF; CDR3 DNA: TGTGCCAGCAGCTTACTTGGGACTAGCGGGGGCCGCACAGATACGCAGTATTTT
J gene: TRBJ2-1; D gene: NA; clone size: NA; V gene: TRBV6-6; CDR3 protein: CASKFTGADNDQFF; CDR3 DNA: TGTGCCAGCAAATTTACGGGGGCCGACAATGATCAGTTCTTC
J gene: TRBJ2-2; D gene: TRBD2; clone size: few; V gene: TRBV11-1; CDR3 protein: CASSPGLAGTGELFF; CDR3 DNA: TGTGCCAGCAGCCCGGGACTAGCGGGCACCGGGGAGCTGTTTTTT
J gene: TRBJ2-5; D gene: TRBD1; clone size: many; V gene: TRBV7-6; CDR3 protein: CASTFGQGVRETQYF; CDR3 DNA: TGTGCCAGCACCTTTGGGCAGGGGGTCCGAGAGACCCAGTACTTC
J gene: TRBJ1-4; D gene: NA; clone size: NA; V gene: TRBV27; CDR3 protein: CASSLSGYEKLFF; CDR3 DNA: TGTGCCAGCAGTTTATCAGGGTATGAAAAACTGTTTTTT
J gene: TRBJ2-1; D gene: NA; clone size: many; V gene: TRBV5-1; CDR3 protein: CASSPETGNNEQFF; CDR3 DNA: TGCGCCAGCAGCCCCGAGACAGGTAACAATGAGCAGTTCTTC
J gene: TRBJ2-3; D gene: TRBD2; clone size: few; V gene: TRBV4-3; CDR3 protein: CASSQLAGVPTDTQYF; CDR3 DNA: TGCGCCAGCAGCCAGCTAGCGGGGGTGCCCACAGATACGCAGTATTTT
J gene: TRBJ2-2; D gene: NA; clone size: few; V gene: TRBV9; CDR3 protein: CASSAYTGELFF; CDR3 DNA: TGTGCCAGCAGCGCATACACCGGGGAGCTGTTTTTT
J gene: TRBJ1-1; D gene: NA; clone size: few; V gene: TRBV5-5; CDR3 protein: CASSLLYRQENTEAFF; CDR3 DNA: TGTGCCAGCAGCTTGCTGTATCGACAGGAGAACACTGAAGCTTTCTTT
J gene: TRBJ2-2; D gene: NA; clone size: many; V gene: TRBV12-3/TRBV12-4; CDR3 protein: CASSRSTGELFF; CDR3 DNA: TGTGCCAGCAGTCGATCCACCGGGGAGCTGTTTTTT
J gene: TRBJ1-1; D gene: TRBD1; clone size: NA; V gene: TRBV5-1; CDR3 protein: CASSSVGTGRTEAFF; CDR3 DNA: TGCGCCAGCAGCTCGGTTGGGACAGGGAGAACTGAAGCTTTCTTT
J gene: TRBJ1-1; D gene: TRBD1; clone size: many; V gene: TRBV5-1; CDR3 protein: CASSLGDRIPTEAFF; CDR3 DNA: TGCGCCAGCAGCTTGGGGGACAGAATCCCCACTGAAGCTTTCTTT
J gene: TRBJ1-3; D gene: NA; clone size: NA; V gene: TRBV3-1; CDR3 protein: CASTLTRGAGNTIYF; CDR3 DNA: TGTGCCAGCACCTTGACGCGGGGCGCAGGAAACACCATATATTTT